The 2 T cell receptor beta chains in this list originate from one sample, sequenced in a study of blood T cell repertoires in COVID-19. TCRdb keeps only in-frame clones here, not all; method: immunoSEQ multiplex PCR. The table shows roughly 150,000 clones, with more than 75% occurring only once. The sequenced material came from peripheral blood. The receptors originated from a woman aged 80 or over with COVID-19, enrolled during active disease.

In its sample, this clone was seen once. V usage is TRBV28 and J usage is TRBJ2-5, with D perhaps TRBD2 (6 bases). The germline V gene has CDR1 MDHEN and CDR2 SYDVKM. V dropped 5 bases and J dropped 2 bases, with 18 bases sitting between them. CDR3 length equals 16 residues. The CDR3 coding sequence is TGTGCCAGCAGTAGTTGGGGGGAAGAAGTACAAGAGACCCAGTACTTC. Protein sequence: CASSSWGEEVQETQYF.

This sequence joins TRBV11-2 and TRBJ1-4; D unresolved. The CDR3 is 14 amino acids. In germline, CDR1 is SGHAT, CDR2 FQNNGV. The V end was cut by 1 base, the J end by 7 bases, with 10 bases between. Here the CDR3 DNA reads TGTGCCAGCAGCTTAGGTGTGTCAGGTGAAAAACTGTTTTTT. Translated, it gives CASSLGVSGEKLFF.